A single sample gave rise to the 6 T cell receptor beta chains below, sequenced in a study of T cells in Graves' hyperthyroidism and ophthalmopathy. Amplification of TCR beta CDR3 regions was performed using RNA transcripts as template. HTBI primers drove first-round RT-PCR of the TCR CDR3. In TCRdb, the multiplex PCR reads were re-called with MiXCR into one record per CDR3 protein. Here the sample spans roughly 330,000 distinct CDR3 sequences, roughly 15% being singletons. Sequencing used blood. These receptors were obtained from a man aged 25 to 40 with Graves' hyperthyroidism.

A few counts support this clonotype. J is TRBJ2-4 and V is TRBV5-6; tentatively, D is TRBD1 (5 bases). The CDR3 is 14 residues long. Germline V gene data show CDR1 as SGHDT and CDR2 as YYEEEE. V was pared by 3 bases and J by 0 bases, with 7 bases between. CDR3 residues: CASSSREAKNIQYF. The CDR3 DNA is TGTGCCAGCAGCTCCAGGGAAGCCAAAAACATTCAGTACTTC.

The chain carries TRBV10-1 and TRBJ1-1; TRBD1 is a possible D gene (6 bases). V was shortened by 4 bases and J by 7 bases, with 13 bases between the two germline ends. Looked up from germline, CDR1 is WNHNN and CDR2 is SYGVQD (reference sequence). The CDR3 totals 13 residues. In DNA, the CDR3 is TGCGCCAGCAGTGGAGGGGGTGGGCGTGAAGCTTTCTTT. It is translated as CASSGGGGREAFF.

In its sample, this clonotype was seen a few times. The V and J genes are TRBV6-5 and TRBJ2-5, with unresolved D. The CDR3 sequence is 14 residues long. Germline V lookup: CDR1 MNHEY, CDR2 SVGAGI. Trimming stripped 7 bases from V and 5 bases from J, with 17 bases between. CDR3 region: CASKSPRSDETQYF. The DNA of the CDR3 is TGTGCCAGCAAGTCACCGAGGTCGGACGAGACCCAGTACTTC.

J is TRBJ1-5 and V is TRBV5-1; no reliable D call. V was shortened by 5 bases and J by 2 bases, with 8 bases between the two germline ends. Germline values: CDR1 SGHRS, CDR2 YFSETQ. The CDR3 consists of 13 residues. The CDR3 nucleotides are TGCGCCAGCAGTATACGGGGCAATCAGCCCCAGCATTTT. It encodes CASSIRGNQPQHF.

The chain uses TRBV7-9 and TRBJ1-1; D remains unclear. The CDR3 has 13 amino acids. V lost 6 bases and J lost 1, with 9 bases in between. The germline gives CDR1 SEHNR, CDR2 FQNEAQ (reference sequence). The CDR3 nucleotides are TGTGCCAGCAGACCAGGACCGAACACTGAAGCTTTCTTT. This translates into CASRPGPNTEAFF.

This clonotype came up many times. V gene TRBV11-3 combines with J gene TRBJ2-7; 7 bases are a match to TRBD1. Losses at the gene ends were 2 bases for V and 1 base for J; bases not matched to a gene: 5. Germline V gene sequence: CDR1 SGHNT, CDR2 YENEEA. The CDR3 consists of 15 residues. The chain's CDR3 is CASSLIGQESYEQYF. The CDR3 DNA sequence: TGTGCCAGCAGCTTAATTGGACAGGAGTCCTACGAGCAGTACTTC. Based on the CDR3 plus reference TRBV11-3 and TRBJ2-7, the full variable domain is EAGVVQSPRYKIIEKKQPVAFWCNPISGHNTLYWYLQNLGQGPELLIRYENEEAVDDSQLPKDRFSAERLKGVDSTLKIQPAELGDSAVYLCASSLIGQESYEQYFGPGTRLTVT.